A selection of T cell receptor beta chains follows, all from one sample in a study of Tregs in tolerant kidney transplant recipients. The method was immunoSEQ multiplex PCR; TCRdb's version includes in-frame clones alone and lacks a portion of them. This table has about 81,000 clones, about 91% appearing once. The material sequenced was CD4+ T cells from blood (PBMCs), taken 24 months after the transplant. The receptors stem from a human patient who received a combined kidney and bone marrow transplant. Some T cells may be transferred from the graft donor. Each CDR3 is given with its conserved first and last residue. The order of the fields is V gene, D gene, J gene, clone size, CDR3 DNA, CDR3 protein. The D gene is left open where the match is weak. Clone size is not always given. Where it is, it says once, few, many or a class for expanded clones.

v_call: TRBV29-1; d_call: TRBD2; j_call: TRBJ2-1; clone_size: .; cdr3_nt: TGCAGCGCCGGACTAGCGGGAGCCGGGAATGAGCAGTTCTTC; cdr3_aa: CSAGLAGAGNEQFF
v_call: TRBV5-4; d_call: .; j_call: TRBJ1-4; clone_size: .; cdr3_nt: TGTGCCAGCAGCTTGAGGGGGAAGAATGAAAAACTGTTTTTT; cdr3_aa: CASSLRGKNEKLFF
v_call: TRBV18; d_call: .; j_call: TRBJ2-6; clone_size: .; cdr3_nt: TGTGCCAGCTCACCAAGTCGGGCTGGGGCCAACGTCCTGACTTTC; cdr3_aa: CASSPSRAGANVLTF
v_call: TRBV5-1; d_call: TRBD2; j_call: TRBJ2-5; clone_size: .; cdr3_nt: TGCGCCAGCAGCCCGGGGACTAGCGGTTTTCAAGAGACCCAGTACTTC; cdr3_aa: CASSPGTSGFQETQYF
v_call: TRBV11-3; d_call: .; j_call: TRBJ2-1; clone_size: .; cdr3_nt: TGTGCCAGCAGCCCGGGTCAGAGCTCCTACAATGAGCAGTTCTTC; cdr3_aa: CASSPGQSSYNEQFF
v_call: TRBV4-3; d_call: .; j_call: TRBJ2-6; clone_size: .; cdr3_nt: TGCGCCAGCAGCCAAGAGCCGGGAAAGGCTGGGGCCAACGTCCTGACTTTC; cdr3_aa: CASSQEPGKAGANVLTF
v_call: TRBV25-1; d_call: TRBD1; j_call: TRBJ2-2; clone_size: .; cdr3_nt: TGTGCCAGCAGTGAATTATTAGGGGGCCTTCCGAACACCGGGGAGCTGTTTTTT; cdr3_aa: CASSELLGGLPNTGELFF
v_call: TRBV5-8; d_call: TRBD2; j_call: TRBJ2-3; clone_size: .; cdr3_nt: TGTGCCAGCAGCTTGGTTAAACTAGCGGTGAGCACAGATACGCAGTATTTT; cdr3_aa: CASSLVKLAVSTDTQYF
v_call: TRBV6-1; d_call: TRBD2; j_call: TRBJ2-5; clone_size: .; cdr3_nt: TGTGCCAGTAAATTCTGGGAGGGAGAGACCCAGTACTTC; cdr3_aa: CASKFWEGETQYF
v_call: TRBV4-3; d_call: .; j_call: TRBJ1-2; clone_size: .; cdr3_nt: TGCGCCAGCAGCCAAGATGGAGGGCGGGGTTATGGCTACACCTTC; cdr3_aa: CASSQDGGRGYGYTF
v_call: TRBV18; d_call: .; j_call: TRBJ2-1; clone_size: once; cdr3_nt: TGTGCCAGCTCACTCTTGGACTATGCCTACAATGAGCAGTTCTTC; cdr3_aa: CASSLLDYAYNEQFF
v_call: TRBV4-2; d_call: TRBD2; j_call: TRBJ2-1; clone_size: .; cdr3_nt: TGTGCCAGCAGCCAGAGGGACTACGTCTCCTACAATGAGCAGTTCTTC; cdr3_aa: CASSQRDYVSYNEQFF
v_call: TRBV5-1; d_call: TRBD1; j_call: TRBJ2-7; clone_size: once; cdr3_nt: TGCGCCAGCAGCATAGGACAGGGGGTCGACGAGCAGTACTTC; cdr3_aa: CASSIGQGVDEQYF
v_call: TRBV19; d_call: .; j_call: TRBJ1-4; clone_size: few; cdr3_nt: TGTGCCAGTAGCTTGACTCCAACTAATGAAAAACTGTTTTTT; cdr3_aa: CASSLTPTNEKLFF
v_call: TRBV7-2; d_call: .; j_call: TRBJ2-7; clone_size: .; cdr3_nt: TGTGCCAGCAGCCACTATACGGACTTACAGAGCGAGCAGTACTTC; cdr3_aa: CASSHYTDLQSEQYF
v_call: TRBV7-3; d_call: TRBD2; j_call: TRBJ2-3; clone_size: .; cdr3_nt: TGTGCCAGCAGCCCGACTAGCGGGGGGACAGATACGCAGTATTTT; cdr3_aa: CASSPTSGGTDTQYF
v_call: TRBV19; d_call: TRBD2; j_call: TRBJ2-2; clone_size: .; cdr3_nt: TGTGCCAGTAGTAGGACTAGCTCCTCGACCGGGGAGCTGTTTTTT; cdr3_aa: CASSRTSSSTGELFF
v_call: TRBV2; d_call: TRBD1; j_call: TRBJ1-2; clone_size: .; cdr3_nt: TGTGCCAGCAGACGGACAGGGAGGGCCGACTATGGCTACACCTTC; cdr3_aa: CASRRTGRADYGYTF
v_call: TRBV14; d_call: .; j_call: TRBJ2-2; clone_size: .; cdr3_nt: TGTGCCAGCAGCCAAAGGGGGCGAGGCACCGGGGGGCTGTTTTTT; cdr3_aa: CASSQRGRGTGGLFF
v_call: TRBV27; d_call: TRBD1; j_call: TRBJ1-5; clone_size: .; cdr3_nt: TGTGCCAGCAGTTCCGACAGGGGCGCCGGTTCGAGGCCCCAGCATTTT; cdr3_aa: CASSSDRGAGSRPQHF
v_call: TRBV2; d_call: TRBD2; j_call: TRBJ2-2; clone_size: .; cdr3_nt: TGTGCCAGCAGGCATAGGGACTACAACACCGGGGAGCTGTTTTTT; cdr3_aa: CASRHRDYNTGELFF
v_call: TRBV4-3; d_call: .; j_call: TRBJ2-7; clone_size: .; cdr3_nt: TGCGCCAGCAGCCAAGAATCCGCTAGTTCCTACGAGCAGTACTTC; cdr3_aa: CASSQESASSYEQYF
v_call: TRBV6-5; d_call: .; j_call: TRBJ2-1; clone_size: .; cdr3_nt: TGTGCCAGCAGTTACATAGAATCCTACAATGAGCAGTTCTTC; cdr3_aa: CASSYIESYNEQFF
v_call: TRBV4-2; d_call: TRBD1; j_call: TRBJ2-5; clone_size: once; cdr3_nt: TGTGCCAGCAGCCACGGACAGGGAATAGAGACCCAGTACTTC; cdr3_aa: CASSHGQGIETQYF
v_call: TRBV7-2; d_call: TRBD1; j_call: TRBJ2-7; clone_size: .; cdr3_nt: TGTGCCAGCAGCACAGGGACAGGGCCCTACGAGCAGTACTTC; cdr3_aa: CASSTGTGPYEQYF
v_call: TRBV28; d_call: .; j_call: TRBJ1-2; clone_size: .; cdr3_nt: TGTGCCAGCAGGCAGGATAACTATGGCTACACCTTC; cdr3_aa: CASRQDNYGYTF
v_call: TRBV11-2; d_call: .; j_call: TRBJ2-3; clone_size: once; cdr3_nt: TGTGCCAGCAGCTTAGCGACAGATACGCAGTATTTT; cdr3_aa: CASSLATDTQYF
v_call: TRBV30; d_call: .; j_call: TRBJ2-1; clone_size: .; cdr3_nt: TGTGCCTGGAGGGCCAGCGTCTATGAGCAGTTCTTC; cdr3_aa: CAWRASVYEQFF
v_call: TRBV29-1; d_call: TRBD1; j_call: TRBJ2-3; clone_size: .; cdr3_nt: TGCAGCGTAGGACAGGGGCCAGATACGCAGTATTTT; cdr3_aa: CSVGQGPDTQYF
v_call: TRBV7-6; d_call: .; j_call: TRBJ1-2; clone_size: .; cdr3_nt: TGTGCCAACAGCGGCGGTAACCACTATGGCTACACCTTC; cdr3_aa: CANSGGNHYGYTF
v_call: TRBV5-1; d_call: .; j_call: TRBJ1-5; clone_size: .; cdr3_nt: TGCGCCAGCAGCAGGGACCGGGACCGGGGGTGGGGTAGCAATCAGCCCCAGCATTTT; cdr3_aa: CASSRDRDRGWGSNQPQHF
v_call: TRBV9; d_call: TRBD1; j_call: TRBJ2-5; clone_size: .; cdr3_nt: TGTGCCAGCACCCGGACAGGGGGATTAGAGACCCAGTACTTC; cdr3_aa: CASTRTGGLETQYF
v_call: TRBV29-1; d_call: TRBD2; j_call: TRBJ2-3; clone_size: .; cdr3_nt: TGCAGCGTTGGTGTTGCGGGAGGGTCAGATACGCAGTATTTT; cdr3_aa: CSVGVAGGSDTQYF
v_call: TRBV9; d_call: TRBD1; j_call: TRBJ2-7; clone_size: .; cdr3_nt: TGTGCCAGCAGCCCGCGGACAGGGGGCAATAGCGACGAGCAGTACTTC; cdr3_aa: CASSPRTGGNSDEQYF
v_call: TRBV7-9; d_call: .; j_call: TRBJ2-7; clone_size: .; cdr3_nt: TGTGCCAGCAGCCCCCTCGGGGGGCCTTACGAGCAGTACTTC; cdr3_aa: CASSPLGGPYEQYF
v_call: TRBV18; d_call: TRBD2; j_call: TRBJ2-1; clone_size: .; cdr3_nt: TGTGCCAGCTCACGTCGGGGGGGAGAGAATGAGCAGTTCTTC; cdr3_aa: CASSRRGGENEQFF
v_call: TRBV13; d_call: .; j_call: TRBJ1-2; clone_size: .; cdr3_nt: TGTGCCAGCAGCTTTATTCAGGGGAATAAGGGTCCTTATGGCTACACCTTC; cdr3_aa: CASSFIQGNKGPYGYTF
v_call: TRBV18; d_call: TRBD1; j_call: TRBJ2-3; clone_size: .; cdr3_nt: TGTGCCACCAACAGGGGGGTCCGGGATACGCAGTATTTT; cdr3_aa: CATNRGVRDTQYF
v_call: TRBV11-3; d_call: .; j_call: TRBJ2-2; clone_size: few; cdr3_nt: TGTGCCAGCAGCTTAGGGGGGACTTACACCGGGGAGCTGTTTTTT; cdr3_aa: CASSLGGTYTGELFF
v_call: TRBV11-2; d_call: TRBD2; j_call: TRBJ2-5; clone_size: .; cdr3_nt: TGTGCCAGCAGCGTGGGACTAGCGGGAGGGCCGAAAGAGACCCAGTACTTC; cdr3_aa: CASSVGLAGGPKETQYF
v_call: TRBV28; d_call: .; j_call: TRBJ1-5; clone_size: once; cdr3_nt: TGTGCCAGCAGTTTACGTGAGGGCTTAGGCAATCAGCCCCAGCATTTT; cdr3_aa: CASSLREGLGNQPQHF
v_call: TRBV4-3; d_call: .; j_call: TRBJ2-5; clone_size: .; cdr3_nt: TGCGCCAGCAGCCAAGTTCTCTTTGAGACCCAGTACTTC; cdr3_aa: CASSQVLFETQYF
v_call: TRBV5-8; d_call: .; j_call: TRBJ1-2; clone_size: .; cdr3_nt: TGTGCCAGCAGCTTGGCCAACACAGGCGGCTACACCTTC; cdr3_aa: CASSLANTGGYTF
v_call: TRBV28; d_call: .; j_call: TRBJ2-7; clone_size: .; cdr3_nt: TGTGCCAGCAGCCTCAGGGTCTACGAGCAGTACTTC; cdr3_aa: CASSLRVYEQYF
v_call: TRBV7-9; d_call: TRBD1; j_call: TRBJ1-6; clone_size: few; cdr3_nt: TGTGCCAGCAGCTCGGGACAGGAAAATTCACCCCTCCACTTT; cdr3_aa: CASSSGQENSPLHF
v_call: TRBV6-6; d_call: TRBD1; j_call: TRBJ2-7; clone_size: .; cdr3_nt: TGTGCCAGCAGGTGGGGACAGGAGGCCTACGAGCAGTACTTC; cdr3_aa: CASRWGQEAYEQYF
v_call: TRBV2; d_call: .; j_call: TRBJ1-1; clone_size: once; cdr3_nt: TGTGCCAGCAGTCCACAGGGACCTGAAGCTTTCTTT; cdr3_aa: CASSPQGPEAFF
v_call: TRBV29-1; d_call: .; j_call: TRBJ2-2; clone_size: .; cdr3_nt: TGCAGCGTTGGGCGGGGGAACACCGGGGAGCTGTTTTTT; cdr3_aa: CSVGRGNTGELFF
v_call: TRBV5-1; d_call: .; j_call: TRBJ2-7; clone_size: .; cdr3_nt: TGCGCCAGCAGCTCGAACCCCAGGAGGGCGGAATACGAGCAGTACTTC; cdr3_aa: CASSSNPRRAEYEQYF
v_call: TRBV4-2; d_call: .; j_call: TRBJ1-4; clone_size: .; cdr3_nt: TGTGCCAGCAGCCAAAAGTTGGGGGGGGGCTACCGGGGAAAACTGTTTTTT; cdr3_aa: CASSQKLGGGYRGKLFF
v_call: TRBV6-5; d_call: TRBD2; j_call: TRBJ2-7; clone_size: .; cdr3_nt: TGTGCCAGCAGTTCCTATGGGGGGGTCTACGAGCAGTACTTC; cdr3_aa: CASSSYGGVYEQYF
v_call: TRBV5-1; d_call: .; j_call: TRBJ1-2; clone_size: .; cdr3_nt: TGCGCCAGCAGCACGTCCACCTCAAGGGACACAACCTATGGCTACACCTTC; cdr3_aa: CASSTSTSRDTTYGYTF
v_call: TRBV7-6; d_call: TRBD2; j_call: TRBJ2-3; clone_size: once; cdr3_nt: TGTGCCAGCAGCTTTAGCGGGAGAGCAGATACGCAGTATTTT; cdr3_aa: CASSFSGRADTQYF
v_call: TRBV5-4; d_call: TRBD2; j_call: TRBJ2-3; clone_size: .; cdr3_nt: TGTGCCACCTTCTGGACTAGCGGTGGGGCAGATACGCAGTATTTT; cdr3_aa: CATFWTSGGADTQYF
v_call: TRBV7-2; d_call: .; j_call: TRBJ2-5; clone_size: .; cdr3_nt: TGTGCCAGCAGCAGGGGAGAGACCCAGTACTTC; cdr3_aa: CASSRGETQYF